Listed below are T cell receptor beta chains from one sample, sequenced in a study of control samples from healthy donors and cancer patients. Clones were read by immunoSEQ multiplex PCR, and TCRdb kept only the in-frame ones, dropping some. The table lists over 150,000 clones, 85% to 95% of them singletons. Sequenced material: blood. Every receptor here comes from a man aged 30 to 45 in good health. The CDR3 runs from the conserved cysteine through the conserved F or W. The D gene is left open where the match is weak. Size tells how often a clone was seen (once, few, many) or the class of an expanded clone, and some rows leave it out.

d_gene,v_gene,j_gene,abundance,CDR3nt,CDR3aa
NA,TRBV5-4,TRBJ1-5,few,TGTGCCAGCAGCGTAAAGGGTCAAAATCAGCCCCAGCATTTT,CASSVKGQNQPQHF
TRBD2,TRBV5-1,TRBJ2-1,NA,TGCGCCAGCAGCTTGGTAGGGCTAGCGGGAGGAGAGCAGTTCTTC,CASSLVGLAGGEQFF
TRBD1,TRBV27,TRBJ2-7,NA,TGTGCCAGCAGTCTAGGACAGGGGGCTTCCTACGAGCAGTACTTC,CASSLGQGASYEQYF
NA,TRBV24-1,TRBJ1-5,NA,TGTGCCACCAGTGATTCCCATAGGGCAGGGAATCAGCCCCAGCATTTT,CATSDSHRAGNQPQHF
NA,TRBV6-2/TRBV6-3,TRBJ1-5,once,TGTGCCAGCAGTTACAAGGGGAGCAATCAGCCCCAGCATTTT,CASSYKGSNQPQHF
TRBD1,TRBV30,TRBJ1-2,NA,TGTGCCTGGACCCACCCTGGAGGCAGGGGGTATGGCTACACCTTC,CAWTHPGGRGYGYTF
NA,TRBV29-1,TRBJ1-3,NA,TGCAGCGTTGAAGATCCTCTAAGACCAAGCACCATATATTTT,CSVEDPLRPSTIYF
TRBD2,TRBV30,TRBJ2-2,once,TGTGCCTGGAGTGTACGACTAGCGGGAGTATCGAACACCGGGGAGCTGTTTTTT,CAWSVRLAGVSNTGELFF
NA,TRBV27,TRBJ1-1,NA,TGTGCCAGCAGTCCCGGGGGGACCATGAACACTGAAGCTTTCTTT,CASSPGGTMNTEAFF
NA,TRBV19,TRBJ1-5,NA,TGTGCCAGTAGTATCCTCCGGGGAGGGACGGGTCAGCCCCAGCATTTT,CASSILRGGTGQPQHF
TRBD1,TRBV6-6,TRBJ2-5,NA,TGTGCCAGCAGTTCGTCAGGGGGTACGGAGACCCAGTACTTC,CASSSSGGTETQYF
TRBD2,TRBV7-2,TRBJ2-1,NA,TGTGCCAGCAGCGTGACTAGCGGGCGGTACAATGAGCAGTTCTTC,CASSVTSGRYNEQFF
TRBD1,TRBV4-2,TRBJ1-2,NA,TGTGCCAGCAGCCAAGAGAACAGGGGCAAACATTCTGACTATGGCTACACCTTC,CASSQENRGKHSDYGYTF
TRBD1,TRBV28,TRBJ1-2,NA,TGTGCCAGCAGTCAGGGGGCGGGTAACTATGGCTACACCTTC,CASSQGAGNYGYTF
TRBD2,TRBV4-2,TRBJ2-6,NA,TGTGCCAGCAGCCAAGATAGACTAGCGGGAACTGGGGCCAACGTCCTGACTTTC,CASSQDRLAGTGANVLTF
NA,TRBV4-1,TRBJ1-1,NA,TGCGCCAGCAGCCAAGGACACGGGGGGGTGAACACTGAAGCTTTCTTT,CASSQGHGGVNTEAFF
TRBD1,TRBV3-1/TRBV3-2,TRBJ1-2,NA,TGTGCCAGCAGCCCGCGCCCGCAGGGGGCTTATGGCTACACCTTC,CASSPRPQGAYGYTF